What follows are 30 T cell receptor beta chains derived from one specimen sequenced in a study of OX40 agonist ivuxolimab in advanced cancers. The protocol was immunoSEQ multiplex PCR, while the TCRdb copy is restricted to in-frame clones and leaves out a portion. The sample records 95,000 to 100,000 clones, about 90% being singletons. The sample consisted of CD4+ or CD8+ T cells sorted from blood, taken in a trial of the OX40 agonist ivuxolimab. The receptors were sampled from an adult with an advanced solid tumor such as melanoma, head and neck, liver or kidney cancer.

The CDR3 loop is CASSLTELSGGYTF. The CDR3 DNA is TGTGCCAGCAGCTTAACGGAGCTAAGCGGGGGCTACACCTTC. This chain uses TRBV11-1 with TRBJ1-2; D gene unclear. V lost 2 bases, J lost 8 bases, and 15 bases lay in between. CDR1 and CDR2 from the germline V gene are SGHAT and FQDESV (reference sequence). The CDR3 covers 14 residues.

CDR3 region: CASSLVALSSYEQYF. The DNA for the CDR3 is TGTGCCAGCAGCTTGGTCGCGCTTAGCTCCTACGAGCAGTACTTC. The chain links TRBV5-6 to TRBJ2-7; no definite D call. Germline V gives CDR1 SGHDT, CDR2 YYEEEE. V dropped 0 bases and J dropped 0 bases, with 10 bases sitting between them. The CDR3 totals 15 residues.

The chain carries TRBV28 and TRBJ1-2, with a tentative D call TRBD1 (6 bases). V lost 8 bases and J 5 bases, leaving 15 bases between the germline ends. The CDR3 loop spans 13 amino acids. Germline assignment: CDR1 MDHEN and CDR2 SYDVKM. Here the CDR3 reads CASGADRRYGYTF. The CDR3 bases are TGTGCCAGCGGCGCGGACAGAAGATATGGCTACACCTTC.

The V and J genes are TRBV19 and TRBJ1-2, with TRBD1 identical over 10 bases. The V segment lost 4 bases and the J segment 8 bases; nucleotides outside the gene matches: 4. CDR1 is LNHDA and CDR2 is SQIVND in the germline V gene (reference sequence). This CDR3 region has 13 residues. CDR3 coding DNA: TGTGCCAGTAGTAACCGGGACAGGGGCGGCTACACCTTC. Protein sequence: CASSNRDRGGYTF.

The J gene is TRBJ2-3, the V gene TRBV7-3, with TRBD1 matching 8 bases. The germline V gene encodes CDR1 SGHTA and CDR2 FQGTGA. This CDR3 is 15 amino acids long. The trim removed 5 bases at V and 3 bases at J, leaving 7 bases unmatched. The CDR3 sequence is CASSPGTGWTDTQYF. In DNA, the CDR3 is TGTGCCAGCAGCCCTGGGACAGGTTGGACAGATACGCAGTATTTT.

J is TRBJ2-1 and V is TRBV11-1, with TRBD1 identical over 9 bases. The V segment lost 4 bases and the J segment 2 bases; nucleotides outside the gene matches: 6. The germline gives CDR1 SGHAT, CDR2 FQDESV (reference sequence). This CDR3 has 16 amino acids. CDR3 sequence: CASSSRDRDPYNEQFF. Here the CDR3 DNA reads TGTGCCAGCAGCTCTAGGGACAGGGACCCCTACAATGAGCAGTTCTTC.

This rearrangement joins TRBV5-6 to TRBJ1-5; 8 bases align to TRBD1. CDR3 length equals 15 residues. V was pared by 4 bases and J by 2 bases, with 5 bases of the junction left unmatched. CDR1 is SGHDT, CDR2 YYEEEE, per germline. DNA for the CDR3: TGTGCCAGCAGCGACCAGGGGGCTGGCAATCAGCCCCAGCATTTT. Amino acids: CASSDQGAGNQPQHF.

There are a few counts of this clone. Other DNA sequences within the sample encode an identical CDR3. The rearrangement joins TRBV7-9 to TRBJ2-7; a weak D match, TRBD2 (6 bases). V lost 3 bases and J lost 3, with 9 bases in between. Germline CDR1 SEHNR, CDR2 FQNEAQ (reference sequence). This CDR3 comprises 13 residues. CDR3 loop: CASSLAGSYEQYF. CDR3 nucleotides: TGTGCCAGCAGCTTGGCCGGGAGCTACGAGCAGTACTTC.

This chain connects TRBV7-2 to TRBJ2-1; 9 bases are a match to TRBD2. Germline CDR1 reads SGHTA; CDR2 reads FQGNSA. The CDR3 runs 15 residues. Trimming took 5 bases from V and 7 from J; bases not matched to a gene: 9. Written as DNA, the CDR3 is TGTGCCAGCAGCCGAACCGGGACTAGCAGGAATGAGCAGTTCTTC. Protein sequence: CASSRTGTSRNEQFF.

The chain is built from TRBV6-1 and TRBJ2-1; D possibly corresponds to TRBD1 (6 bases). The V and J ends lost 3 bases and 2 bases respectively, with 14 bases between them. CDR1 MNHNS and CDR2 SASEGT come from the germline V gene. The CDR3 totals 16 residues. The CDR3 loop reads CASSDLIGTPYNEQFF. The DNA of the CDR3 is TGTGCCAGCAGTGACTTGATCGGGACACCCTACAATGAGCAGTTCTTC.

The genes are TRBV4-3 and TRBJ2-1; TRBD2 agrees at 11 bases. V gave up 4 bases and J gave up 7 bases; unmatched junction bases: 3. The CDR3 contains 14 residues. Germline loops: CDR1 LGHNA, CDR2 YSLEER. The CDR3 bases are TGCGCCAGCAGCCGACTAGCGGGAATTAATGAGCAGTTCTTC. Its translation is CASSRLAGINEQFF.

This sequence joins TRBV2 and TRBJ1-2; 11 positions match TRBD1. V dropped 5 bases and J dropped 8; count of bases not matched to a gene: 13. The germline V gene has CDR1 SNHLY and CDR2 FYNNEI. The CDR3 spans 16 residues. CDR3 in DNA: TGTGCCAGCAGTTACGCCGTTCCGGGACAGGGGGGAGGCTACACCTTC. Encoded protein: CASSYAVPGQGGGYTF.

The chain joins TRBV4-1 to TRBJ2-7; D is uncertain. This CDR3 spans 13 amino acids. From germline, CDR1 is MGHRA and CDR2 YSYEKL. V was shortened by 3 bases and J by 3 bases, with 9 bases between the two germline ends. This CDR3 reads CASSHSILYEQYF. The CDR3 DNA is TGCGCCAGCAGCCACAGTATCCTCTACGAGCAGTACTTC.

The chain is built from TRBV28 and TRBJ1-4; D gene unclear. The CDR3 consists of 16 residues. Trimming left V 6 bases short and J 2 bases short, with 16 bases between. Germline V lookup: CDR1 MDHEN, CDR2 SYDVKM. CDR3: CASRWSSSRTNEKLFF. CDR3 DNA: TGTGCCAGCAGGTGGTCCTCAAGCCGCACTAATGAAAAACTGTTTTTT.

The chain couples TRBV18 to TRBJ2-3; D is possibly TRBD1 (6 bases). CDR3 length equals 13 residues. Between the trimmed V and J ends, which lost 4 bases and 5 bases, there was a span of 10 bases. Germline assignment: CDR1 KGHSH and CDR2 LQKENI. The DNA for the CDR3 is TGTGCCAGCTCACTTGGGACAAGAGATACGCAGTATTTT. Translated, it gives CASSLGTRDTQYF.

V and J are TRBV7-3 and TRBJ2-5; tentative D call: TRBD2 (6 bases). CDR3 size: 13 residues. V was clipped by 4 bases and J by 5 bases, with 11 bases between them. In germline, CDR1 is SGHTA, CDR2 FQGTGA. This CDR3 is CASSWTGGETQYF. In nucleotides, the CDR3 is TGTGCCAGCAGCTGGACCGGAGGGGAGACCCAGTACTTC.

The V and J genes are TRBV7-8 and TRBJ2-2; D possibly corresponds to TRBD1 (6 bases). The V gene's germline CDR1 is SGHVS and CDR2 FQNEAQ. The CDR3 spans 17 residues. Trimming cost V 5 bases and J 3 bases, with 19 bases left between them. The CDR3 sequence is CASSHLLGARDTGELFF. In DNA form, the CDR3 reads TGTGCCAGCAGCCATCTTCTGGGGGCGAGGGACACCGGGGAGCTGTTTTTT.

In this sample, this clone turned up once. The V call is TRBV27, the J call TRBJ1-5; 7 bases agree with TRBD1. This CDR3 is 16 amino acids long. CDR1 is MNHEY and CDR2 is SMNVEV in the germline V gene (reference sequence). With 5 bases clipped from V and 9 bases from J, the junction kept 16 bases outside the gene matches. CDR3 nucleotide sequence: TGTGCCAGCAGTACCAGACACACAGGGGACACCGGGCCCCAGCATTTT. Translated: CASSTRHTGDTGPQHF.

This clone was counted between two and nine times. The junction departs from the called germline gene at one end, perhaps through a read error. The rearrangement uses TRBV7-7 and TRBJ2-1, with a possible D match to TRBD1 (6 bases). Germline V gene data show CDR1 as SSHAT and CDR2 as FNYEAQ (reference sequence). The CDR3 loop spans 14 amino acids. The CDR3 region has the DNA TGTGCTAGCAGCCGAGATGTCACAGGGAATGAGCAGTTCTTC. Translated, it gives CASSRDVTGNEQFF. The full variable domain, in which reference TRBV7-7 and TRBJ2-1 provide the parts outside the CDR3, is GAGVSQSPRYKVTKRGQDVTLRCDPISSHATLYWYQQALGQGPEFLTYFNYEAQPDKSGLPSDRFSAERPEGSISTLTIQRTEQRDSAMYRCASSRDVTGNEQFFGPGTRLTVL.

This clone was detected only once. CDR3 sequence (DNA): TGTGCCAGCAGTGATTCGGGACTAGAAGATACGCAGTATTTT. Encoded protein: CASSDSGLEDTQYF. This sequence joins TRBV6-4 and TRBJ2-3; 8 bases line up with TRBD2. The CDR3 extends over 14 amino acids. V was clipped by 3 bases and J by 5 bases; unmatched bases: 4. Germline loops: CDR1 MRHNA, CDR2 SNTAGT.

This clone appeared once. CDR3 bases: TGCGCCAGCAGTCAATTGGGGAGCTACGAGCAGTACTTC. It yields the protein CASSQLGSYEQYF. The chain recombines TRBV23-1 with TRBJ2-7, with D possibly being TRBD2 (5 bases). TRBV23-1 is an ORF; its function is uncertain. The CDR3 runs to 13 residues. The ends were cut back, 1 base at V and 3 bases at J, with 7 bases in the middle.

The chain employs TRBV29-1 and TRBJ2-5; maybe TRBD2 (5 bases). The germline CDR1 and CDR2 sequences are SQVTM and ANQGSEA. V was clipped by 6 bases and J by 5 bases, with 19 bases between them. There are 14 residues in the CDR3. The CDR3 protein is CSVFRRVSAETQYF. CDR3 sequence (DNA): TGCAGCGTCTTCCGGCGGGTGAGTGCGGAGACCCAGTACTTC.

V is TRBV6-4 and J is TRBJ1-4, with 9 positions matching TRBD1. The length of the CDR3 is 13 residues. The trim removed 8 bases at V and 5 bases at J, leaving 3 bases unmatched. The V gene's germline CDR1 is MRHNA and CDR2 SNTAGT. CDR3 sequence reads: CASGGQGNEKLFF. DNA for the CDR3: TGTGCCAGCGGAGGACAGGGGAATGAAAAACTGTTTTTT.

The chain combines TRBV9 with TRBJ1-1; D not resolved. V dropped 3 bases and J dropped 6 bases, with 15 bases sitting between them. CDR1 is SGDLS and CDR2 is YYNGEE in the germline V gene. The CDR3 has 14 amino acids. In DNA form, the CDR3 reads TGTGCCAGCAGCGCTTCCGGGAACAAGCCTGAAGCTTTCTTT. It codes for CASSASGNKPEAFF.

The chain uses TRBV9 and TRBJ1-1; tentative D call: TRBD1 (6 bases). The V gene's germline CDR1 is SGDLS and CDR2 YYNGEE. The CDR3 runs to 16 residues. The V end lost 4 bases, the J end lost 2 bases, and 18 bases lay between the germline ends. The CDR3 loop reads CASSPRVGQLNTEAFF. The CDR3 DNA follows: TGTGCCAGCAGCCCACGAGTAGGACAGTTAAACACTGAAGCTTTCTTT.

For this clone: The sample holds other DNA sequences that translate to the same CDR3. The rearrangement joins TRBV19 to TRBJ1-3, with unresolved D. The CDR3 is 14 amino acids. Trimming removed 7 bases at V and 0 bases at J, with 10 bases between. Germline V gene lookup returns CDR1 LNHDA and CDR2 SQIVND (reference sequence). CDR3 loop: CASTRGGSGNTIYF. The CDR3, as DNA: TGTGCCAGTACAAGAGGTGGCTCTGGAAACACCATATATTTT.

This chain uses TRBV6-6 with TRBJ1-2; weak D call: TRBD1 (5 bases). CDR1 and CDR2 from the germline V gene are MNHNY and SVGAGI (reference sequence). V dropped 6 bases and J dropped 5 bases, with 19 bases sitting between them. This CDR3 spans 15 amino acids. CDR3 sequence: CASSPAGVGRYGYTF. The CDR3 nucleotides are TGTGCCAGCAGCCCGGCGGGGGTAGGCCGTTATGGCTACACCTTC.

In DNA, the CDR3 is TGTGCCAGCAGCCTCGACTACGGATCCTACGAGCAGTACTTC. Its translation: CASSLDYGSYEQYF. The V call is TRBV7-2, the J call TRBJ2-7; tentative D call: TRBD2 (5 bases). The V and J ends lost 5 bases and 1 base respectively, with 12 bases between them. Germline CDR1 SGHTA, CDR2 FQGNSA. The CDR3 runs to 14 residues. Full variable domain (missing parts from reference TRBV7-2 and TRBJ2-7): GAGVSQSPSNKVTEKGKDVELRCDPISGHTALYWYRQSLGQGLEFLIYFQGNSAPDKSGLPSDRFSAERTGGSVSTLTIQRTQQEDSAVYLCASSLDYGSYEQYFGPGTRLTVT.

The chain recombines TRBV25-1 with TRBJ1-2; D might be TRBD1 (5 bases). Trimming pared 5 bases from V and 4 bases from J, leaving 11 bases between. CDR1 and CDR2 from the germline V gene are MGHDK and SYGVNS. This CDR3 spans 13 amino acids. The CDR3 spells CASSLGDGYGYTF. CDR3 DNA: TGTGCCAGCAGTTTAGGGGACGGCTATGGCTACACCTTC.

The rearrangement links TRBV5-6 to TRBJ1-2; D not certain. CDR3 length equals 13 residues. V was pared by 1 base and J by 4 bases, with 8 bases between. The germline CDR1 and CDR2 sequences are SGHDT and YYEEEE. CDR3 nucleotide sequence: TGTGCCAGCAGCTTGCGGGAGGGCTATGGCTACACCTTC. Its translation: CASSLREGYGYTF.